This TCR beta chain was captured in a study of regulatory T cells in long-lasting Graves disease. Study results and caveats: Newly diagnosed disease favored TRBV20-1 and TRBJ2-1 over persistent disease.

With 6 bases clipped from V and 5 bases from J, the junction kept 4 bases outside the gene matches. The CDR3 totals 12 residues. Germline lookup yields CDR1 SQVTM and CDR2 ANQGSEA. Time point: persistent/refractory GD, antithyroid drugs over 5 years with positive TRAb. From RNA extracted from PBMCs, the TCR library was made. The guidelines of the American Thyroid Association were the basis for diagnosing Graves' disease. This clonotype was seen more than once but under ten times. What it binds is unknown. Investigators prepared the TCR beta libraries by applying iRepertoire HTBI primers and Arm-PCR of CDR3 regions. MiXCR was run by TCRdb on the multiplex PCR reads, yielding one entry per CDR3 protein. The data contain about 660,000 distinct CDR3 sequences, about 30% of them singletons.

The TCR comes from a female donor with Graves disease. The rearrangement uses TRBV29-1 and TRBJ2-7, with 10 bases aligning to TRBD2. The input for sequencing was peripheral blood mononuclear cells (PBMCs), taken when the disease was refractory, from a patient treated with antithyroid drugs. CDR3 nucleotides: TGCAGCGTGCTAGCGGGAGTAAACGAGCAGTACTTC. Its protein product is CSVLAGVNEQYF.